This is a list of T cell receptor beta chains from one sample in a study of T-cell reconstitution after alpha-beta-depleted transplantation in children. From the PCR reads, TCRdb called clonotypes with MiXCR, one entry per CDR3 protein. The table records 540,000 or so distinct CDR3 sequences, more than 20% of them present only once. The source material was PBMCs, mostly from graft donor cells, sampled 360 days after TCRalphabeta/CD19-depleted stem cell transplant. These receptors originate from a boy younger than two who had a stem cell transplant for acute myeloid leukemia, so the T cells may come from the graft donor. Each CDR3 is given with its conserved first and last residue. The D gene is left open where the match is weak. Part of the rows lack a size; the others show once, few, many or a class for expanded clones.

j_call: TRBJ2-3
v_call: TRBV5-1
d_call: TRBD1
clone_size: many
cdr3_length: 14
cdr3_aa: CASRAVQGADTQYF
cdr3_nt: TGCGCCAGCAGGGCGGTACAGGGGGCAGATACGCAGTATTTT

j_call: TRBJ2-1
v_call: TRBV12-3/TRBV12-4
d_call: -
clone_size: -
cdr3_length: 13
cdr3_aa: CASSDSYRNEQFF
cdr3_nt: TGTGCCAGCAGCGACAGTTACAGGAATGAGCAGTTCTTC

j_call: TRBJ2-6
v_call: TRBV27
d_call: -
clone_size: few
cdr3_length: 17
cdr3_aa: CASSLIGIPGGANVLTF
cdr3_nt: TGTGCCAGCAGTTTAATAGGGATTCCCGGCGGGGCCAACGTCCTGACTTTC

j_call: TRBJ1-2
v_call: TRBV7-9
d_call: TRBD1
clone_size: few
cdr3_length: 14
cdr3_aa: CASSLLQGVKGYTF
cdr3_nt: TGTGCCAGCAGTTTACTACAGGGGGTGAAGGGCTACACCTTC

j_call: TRBJ2-5
v_call: TRBV5-1
d_call: -
clone_size: many
cdr3_length: 15
cdr3_aa: CASKFVDREEETQYF
cdr3_nt: TGCGCCAGCAAGTTTGTCGACAGGGAGGAAGAGACCCAGTACTTC

j_call: TRBJ1-2
v_call: TRBV28
d_call: -
clone_size: -
cdr3_length: 12
cdr3_aa: CASSSGLRGYTF
cdr3_nt: TGTGCCAGCAGTTCAGGGTTACGTGGCTACACCTTC

j_call: TRBJ2-4
v_call: TRBV7-2
d_call: -
clone_size: many
cdr3_length: 15
cdr3_aa: CASSLVGLAKNIQYF
cdr3_nt: TGTGCCAGCAGCTTAGTCGGGCTAGCCAAAAACATTCAGTACTTC

j_call: TRBJ1-2
v_call: TRBV4-3
d_call: -
clone_size: few
cdr3_length: 15
cdr3_aa: CASSQEARYYYGYTF
cdr3_nt: TGCGCCAGCAGCCAAGAAGCCAGATACTACTATGGCTACACCTTC

j_call: TRBJ1-1
v_call: TRBV20-1
d_call: -
clone_size: few
cdr3_length: 19
cdr3_aa: CSARVGSHVRLQNPFEAFF
cdr3_nt: TGCAGTGCTAGAGTTGGATCTCACGTGCGACTACAGAACCCGTTTGAAGCTTTCTTT

j_call: TRBJ2-3
v_call: TRBV20-1
d_call: TRBD2
clone_size: many
cdr3_length: 17
cdr3_aa: CSVADVGGGAIADTQYF
cdr3_nt: TGCAGTGTTGCGGATGTGGGCGGGGGGGCCATCGCAGATACGCAGTATTTT

j_call: TRBJ2-2
v_call: TRBV27
d_call: TRBD1
clone_size: -
cdr3_length: 17
cdr3_aa: CASSLSTGGNSGGELFF
cdr3_nt: TGTGCCAGCAGTCTCTCGACAGGGGGCAATTCGGGCGGGGAGCTGTTTTTT

j_call: TRBJ2-3
v_call: TRBV12-3/TRBV12-4
d_call: -
clone_size: few
cdr3_length: 16
cdr3_aa: CASSFYGSKTTDTQYF
cdr3_nt: TGTGCCAGCAGTTTTTATGGTAGCAAGACTACAGATACGCAGTATTTT

j_call: TRBJ2-1
v_call: TRBV20-1
d_call: -
clone_size: -
cdr3_length: 11
cdr3_aa: CSANQGYEQFF
cdr3_nt: TGCAGTGCTAACCAGGGATATGAGCAGTTCTTC

j_call: TRBJ2-1
v_call: TRBV12-3/TRBV12-4
d_call: -
clone_size: few
cdr3_length: 16
cdr3_aa: CASSLGRQRGYNEQFF
cdr3_nt: TGTGCCAGCAGTCTGGGACGTCAGAGGGGCTACAATGAGCAGTTCTTC

j_call: TRBJ1-1
v_call: TRBV7-2
d_call: -
clone_size: -
cdr3_length: 13
cdr3_aa: CASIRQPNTEAFF
cdr3_nt: TGTGCCAGCATCCGACAGCCGAACACTGAAGCTTTCTTT

j_call: TRBJ2-7
v_call: TRBV2
d_call: TRBD1
clone_size: -
cdr3_length: 13
cdr3_aa: CASDGTGLYEQYF
cdr3_nt: TGTGCCAGCGACGGGACAGGGCTTTACGAGCAGTACTTC

j_call: TRBJ2-5
v_call: TRBV6-1
d_call: -
clone_size: -
cdr3_length: 14
cdr3_aa: CASSPSDGQETQYF
cdr3_nt: TGTGCCAGCAGTCCTTCCGACGGGCAAGAGACCCAGTACTTC

j_call: TRBJ2-3
v_call: TRBV4-3
d_call: -
clone_size: few
cdr3_length: 17
cdr3_aa: CASSQPQGLGRTDTQYF
cdr3_nt: TGCGCCAGCAGCCAACCACAGGGTTTGGGTCGCACAGATACGCAGTATTTT

j_call: TRBJ1-1
v_call: TRBV4-1
d_call: -
clone_size: -
cdr3_length: 14
cdr3_aa: CASSPLPGPRGAFF
cdr3_nt: TGCGCCAGCAGCCCCCTCCCAGGGCCCCGGGGGGCTTTCTTT

j_call: TRBJ2-3
v_call: TRBV20-1
d_call: TRBD1
clone_size: many
cdr3_length: 17
cdr3_aa: CSARGSYRGVSADTQYF
cdr3_nt: TGCAGTGCTAGGGGGAGCTACAGGGGGGTTAGCGCAGATACGCAGTATTTT

j_call: TRBJ2-1
v_call: TRBV20-1
d_call: -
clone_size: few
cdr3_length: 17
cdr3_aa: CSARDSLGQLPYNEQFF
cdr3_nt: TGCAGTGCTAGAGACTCATTGGGACAATTACCCTACAATGAGCAGTTCTTC

j_call: TRBJ2-1
v_call: TRBV6-5
d_call: -
clone_size: many
cdr3_length: 16
cdr3_aa: CASSYGGPSSYNEQFF
cdr3_nt: TGTGCCAGCAGTTATGGGGGGCCCAGCTCCTACAATGAGCAGTTCTTC